These 6 T cell receptor beta chains came from one sample sequenced in a study of blood T cell dynamics during melanoma immunotherapy. The repertoire was sequenced with immunoSEQ multiplex PCR; TCRdb's copy has only in-frame clones and lacks some. Among about 13,000 clones, around 92% were seen once, and the ten largest hold approximately 3.5%. Time point described: pre-treatment baseline. Sequencing used blood, obtained from a patient treated with checkpoint blockade. The receptors were sampled from a human donor with melanoma.

The gene calls are TRBV27 and TRBJ2-1, with D possibly being TRBD1 or TRBD2 (5 bases each). The CDR3 is 18 residues long. The germline V and J ends were trimmed by 1 base and 0 bases, with 16 bases remaining between them. Germline V lookup: CDR1 MNHEY, CDR2 SMNVEV (reference sequence). The CDR3 loop reads CASSLFWGGLASYNEQFF. The CDR3 nucleotides are TGTGCCAGCAGTTTATTCTGGGGCGGACTTGCCTCCTACAATGAGCAGTTCTTC.

V is TRBV6-5 and J is TRBJ2-2, with TRBD2 as a possible D gene (5 bases). V gave up 6 bases and J gave up 1 base, with 12 bases separating them. The CDR3 sequence is 15 residues long. Germline CDR1 and CDR2: MNHEY and SVGAGI. The CDR3 here is CASRPGIWNTGELFF. CDR3 in DNA: TGTGCCAGCAGACCGGGGATTTGGAACACCGGGGAGCTGTTTTTT.

The chain uses TRBV15 and TRBJ2-3; tentatively, D is TRBD1 (5 bases). The CDR3 runs to 14 residues. The V gene's germline CDR1 is LNHNV and CDR2 YYDKDF (reference sequence). Trimming took off 7 bases at V and 5 bases at J, with 16 bases between the two ends. CDR3 amino acids: CATKDSNALDTQYF. The CDR3 DNA is TGTGCCACCAAAGACAGCAACGCACTAGATACGCAGTATTTT.

J is TRBJ2-1 and V is TRBV11-2; D is undetermined. The CDR3 is made up of 16 amino acids. CDR1 SGHAT and CDR2 FQNNGV come from the germline V gene. V was cut by 0 bases and J by 4 bases, with 13 bases left in between. The CDR3 is CASSLDGGLGYNEQFF. CDR3 nucleotide sequence: TGTGCCAGCAGCTTAGATGGCGGTCTTGGGTACAATGAGCAGTTCTTC.

V gene TRBV15 combines with J gene TRBJ2-2; D ambiguous. The CDR3 has 14 residues. Looked up from germline, CDR1 is LNHNV and CDR2 is YYDKDF (reference sequence). The V end was cut by 4 bases, the J end by 3 bases, with 9 bases between. CDR3 sequence: CATSTASDTGELFF. Here the CDR3 DNA reads TGTGCCACCAGCACAGCATCCGACACCGGGGAGCTGTTTTTT.

The rearrangement links TRBV2 to TRBJ2-1; possibly TRBD2 for D (5 bases). Between the trimmed V and J ends, which lost 4 bases and 6 bases, there was a span of 16 bases. Germline CDR1 is SNHLY and CDR2 is FYNNEI. This CDR3 region has 15 residues. CDR3 amino acids: CASSVQRQIFNEQFF. CDR3 coding DNA: TGTGCCAGCAGTGTGCAGCGGCAAATCTTCAATGAGCAGTTCTTC.